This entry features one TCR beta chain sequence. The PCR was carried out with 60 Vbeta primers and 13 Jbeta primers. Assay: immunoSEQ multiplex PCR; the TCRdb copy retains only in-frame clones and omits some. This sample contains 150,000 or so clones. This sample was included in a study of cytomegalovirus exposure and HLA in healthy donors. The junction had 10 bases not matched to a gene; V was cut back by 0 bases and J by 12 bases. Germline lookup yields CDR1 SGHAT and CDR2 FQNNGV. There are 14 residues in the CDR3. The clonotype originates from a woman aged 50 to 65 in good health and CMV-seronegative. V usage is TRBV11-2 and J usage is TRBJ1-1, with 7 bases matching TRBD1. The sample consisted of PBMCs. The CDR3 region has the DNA TGTGCCAGCAGCTTAGATCGCCTACCAGGGGGAACTTTCTTT. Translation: CASSLDRLPGGTFF.